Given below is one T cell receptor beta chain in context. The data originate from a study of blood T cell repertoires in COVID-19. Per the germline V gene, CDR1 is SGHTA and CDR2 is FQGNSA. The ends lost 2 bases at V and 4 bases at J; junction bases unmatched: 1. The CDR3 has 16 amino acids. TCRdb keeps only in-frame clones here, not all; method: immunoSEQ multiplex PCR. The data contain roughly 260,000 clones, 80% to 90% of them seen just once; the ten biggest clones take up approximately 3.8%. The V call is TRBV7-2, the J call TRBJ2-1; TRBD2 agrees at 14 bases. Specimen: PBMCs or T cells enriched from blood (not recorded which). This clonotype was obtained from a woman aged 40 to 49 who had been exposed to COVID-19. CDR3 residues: CASSLWTSGGYNEQFF. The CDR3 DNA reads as TGTGCCAGCAGCTTATGGACTAGCGGGGGGTACAATGAGCAGTTCTTC.